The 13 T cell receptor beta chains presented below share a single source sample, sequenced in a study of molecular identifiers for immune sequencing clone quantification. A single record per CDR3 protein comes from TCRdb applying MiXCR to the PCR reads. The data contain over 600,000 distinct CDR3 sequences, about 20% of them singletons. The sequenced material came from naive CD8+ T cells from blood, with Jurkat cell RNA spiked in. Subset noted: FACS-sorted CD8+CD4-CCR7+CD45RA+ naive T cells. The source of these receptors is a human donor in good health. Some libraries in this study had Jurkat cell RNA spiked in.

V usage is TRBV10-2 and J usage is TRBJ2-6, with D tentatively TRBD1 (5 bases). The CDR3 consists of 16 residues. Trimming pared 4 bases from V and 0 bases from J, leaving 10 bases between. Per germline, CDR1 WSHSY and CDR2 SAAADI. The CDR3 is CASSGRQNSGANVLTF. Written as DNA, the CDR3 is TGCGCCAGCAGTGGTCGACAGAACTCTGGGGCCAACGTCCTGACTTTC.

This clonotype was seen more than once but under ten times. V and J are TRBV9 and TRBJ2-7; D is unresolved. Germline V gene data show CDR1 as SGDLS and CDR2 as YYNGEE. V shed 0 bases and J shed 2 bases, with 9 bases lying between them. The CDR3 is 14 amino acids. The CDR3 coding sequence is TGTGCCAGCAGCGTAGATAGAGCTACCTACGAGCAGTACTTC. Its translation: CASSVDRATYEQYF.

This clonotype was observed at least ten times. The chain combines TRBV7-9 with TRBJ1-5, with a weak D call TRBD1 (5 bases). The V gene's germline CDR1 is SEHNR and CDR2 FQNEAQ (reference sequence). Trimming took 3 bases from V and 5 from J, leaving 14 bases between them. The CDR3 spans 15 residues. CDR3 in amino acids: CASSFGTDFDQPQHF. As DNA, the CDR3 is TGTGCCAGCAGCTTCGGGACCGATTTCGATCAGCCCCAGCATTTT.

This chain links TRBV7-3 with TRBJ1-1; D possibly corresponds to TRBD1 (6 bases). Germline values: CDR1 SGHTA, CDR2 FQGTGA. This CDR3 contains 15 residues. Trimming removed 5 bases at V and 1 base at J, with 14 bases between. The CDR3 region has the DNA TGTGCCAGCAGCCCTGGGTGGGGGGCGAACACTGAAGCTTTCTTT. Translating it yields CASSPGWGANTEAFF.

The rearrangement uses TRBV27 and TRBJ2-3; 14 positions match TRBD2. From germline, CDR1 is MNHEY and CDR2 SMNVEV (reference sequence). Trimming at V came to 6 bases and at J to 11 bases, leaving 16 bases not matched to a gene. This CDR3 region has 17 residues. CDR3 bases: TGTGCCAGCAGCCCTATCGGGACTAGCGGGAGTGGAGGTATGCAGTATTTT. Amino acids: CASSPIGTSGSGGMQYF.

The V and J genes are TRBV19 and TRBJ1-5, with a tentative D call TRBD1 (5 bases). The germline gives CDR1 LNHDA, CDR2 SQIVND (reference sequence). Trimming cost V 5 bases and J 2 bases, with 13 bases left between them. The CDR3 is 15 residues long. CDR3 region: CASSSYDSGNQPQHF. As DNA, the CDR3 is TGTGCCAGTAGTTCCTACGACAGTGGCAATCAGCCCCAGCATTTT. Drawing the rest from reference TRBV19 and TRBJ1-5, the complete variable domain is DGGITQSPKYLFRKEGQNVTLSCEQNLNHDAMYWYRQDPGQGLRLIYYSQIVNDFQKGDIAEGYSVSREKKESFPLTVTSAQKNPTAFYLCASSSYDSGNQPQHFGDGTRLSIL.

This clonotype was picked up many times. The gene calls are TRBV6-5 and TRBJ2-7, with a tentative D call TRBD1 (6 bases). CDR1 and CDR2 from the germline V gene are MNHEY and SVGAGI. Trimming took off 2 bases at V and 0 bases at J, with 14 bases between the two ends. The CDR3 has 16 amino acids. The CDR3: CASSYRRDTTSYEQYF. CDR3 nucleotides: TGTGCCAGCAGTTACAGAAGGGACACAACCTCCTACGAGCAGTACTTC.

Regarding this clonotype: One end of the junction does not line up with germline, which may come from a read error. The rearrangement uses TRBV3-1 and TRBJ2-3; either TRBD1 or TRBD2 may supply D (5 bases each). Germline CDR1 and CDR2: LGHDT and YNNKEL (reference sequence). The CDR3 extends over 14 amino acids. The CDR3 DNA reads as TGTGCCAGCAGCACCCGGGATTCGACAGATGCGCAGTATTTT. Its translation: CASSTRDSTDAQYF.

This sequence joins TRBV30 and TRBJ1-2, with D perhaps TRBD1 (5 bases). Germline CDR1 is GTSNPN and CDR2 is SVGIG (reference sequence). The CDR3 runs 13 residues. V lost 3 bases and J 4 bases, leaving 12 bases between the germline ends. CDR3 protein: CAWRPGLGYGYTF. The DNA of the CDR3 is TGTGCCTGGAGGCCGGGGCTTGGCTATGGCTACACCTTC.

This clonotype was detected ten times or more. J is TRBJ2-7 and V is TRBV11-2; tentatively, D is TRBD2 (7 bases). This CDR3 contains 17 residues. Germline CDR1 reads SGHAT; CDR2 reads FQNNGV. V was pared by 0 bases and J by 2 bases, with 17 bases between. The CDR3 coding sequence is TGTGCCAGCAGCTTAGACGGGCCCGCGGGGGCCGCCTACGAGCAGTACTTC. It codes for CASSLDGPAGAAYEQYF.

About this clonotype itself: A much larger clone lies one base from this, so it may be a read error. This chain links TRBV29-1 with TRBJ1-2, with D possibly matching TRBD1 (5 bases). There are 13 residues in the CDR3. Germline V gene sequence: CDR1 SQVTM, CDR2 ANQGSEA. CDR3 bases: TGCAGCGTTGAATCTGCAGGGAACTGTGGCTACACCTTC. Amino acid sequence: CSVESAGNCGYTF.

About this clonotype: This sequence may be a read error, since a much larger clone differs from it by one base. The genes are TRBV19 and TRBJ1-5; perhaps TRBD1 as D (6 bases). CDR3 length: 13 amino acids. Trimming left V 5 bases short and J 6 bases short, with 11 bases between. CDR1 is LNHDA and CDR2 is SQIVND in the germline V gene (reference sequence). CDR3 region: CASSVSGAQPQHF. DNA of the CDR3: TGTGCCAGTAGTGTGTCGGGGGCTCAGCCCCAGCATTTT.

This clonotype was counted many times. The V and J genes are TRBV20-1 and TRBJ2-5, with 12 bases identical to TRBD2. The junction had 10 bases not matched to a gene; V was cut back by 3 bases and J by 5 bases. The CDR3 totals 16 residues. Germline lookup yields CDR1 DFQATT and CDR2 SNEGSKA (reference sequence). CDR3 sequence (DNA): TGCAGTGCTAGCCTCAGACTAGCGGGGGTTGTTGAGACCCAGTACTTC. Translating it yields CSASLRLAGVVETQYF.